This entry is about one TCR beta chain. Its target is unknown. This sample was taken from a study of shared clonotypes between healthy human individuals. Findings and caveats of the study: Relative to clonotypes present in all four donors, those not shared had lower generation probabilities.

Clones were read by immunoSEQ multiplex PCR, and TCRdb kept only the in-frame ones, dropping some. In the table there are about 2.4 million clones, roughly 93% of which are singletons. The V gene lost 0 bases and the J gene lost 6 bases, with 9 bases spanning the gap. The length of the CDR3 is 13 residues. Germline V gene lookup returns CDR1 SGHDN and CDR2 FVKESK. The V call is TRBV14, the J call TRBJ2-7; D ambiguous. The clonotype comes from a man aged 18 to 30 in good health. Some clones in this sample may be carry-over from other donors' samples. The sequenced sample was naive CD4+ T cells from PBMCs. Regarding subset: CD45RA+ positively selected. CDR3 in DNA: TGTGCCAGCAGCCAAGATAGGTCCGGCGAGCAGTACTTC. Amino acid sequence: CASSQDRSGEQYF.